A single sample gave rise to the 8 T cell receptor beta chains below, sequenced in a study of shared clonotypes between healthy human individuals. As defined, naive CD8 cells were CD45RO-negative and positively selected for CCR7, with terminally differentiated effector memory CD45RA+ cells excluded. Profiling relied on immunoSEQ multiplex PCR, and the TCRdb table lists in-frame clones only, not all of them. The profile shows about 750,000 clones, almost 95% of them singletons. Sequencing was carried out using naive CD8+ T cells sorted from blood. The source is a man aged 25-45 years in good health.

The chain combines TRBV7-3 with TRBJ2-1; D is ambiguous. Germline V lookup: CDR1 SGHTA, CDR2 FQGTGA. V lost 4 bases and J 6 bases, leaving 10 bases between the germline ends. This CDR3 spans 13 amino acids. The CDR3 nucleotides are TGTGCCAGCAGCTCGCAGACTGTCAATGAGCAGTTCTTC. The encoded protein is CASSSQTVNEQFF.

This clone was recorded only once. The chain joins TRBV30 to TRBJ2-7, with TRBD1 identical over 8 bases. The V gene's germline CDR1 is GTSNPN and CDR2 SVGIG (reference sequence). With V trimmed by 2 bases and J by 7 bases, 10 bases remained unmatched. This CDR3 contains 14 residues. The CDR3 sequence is CAWSPGTGLLEQYF. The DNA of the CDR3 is TGTGCCTGGAGTCCCGGGACAGGTTTGTTGGAGCAGTACTTC.

The CDR3 bases are TGTGCCAGCAGGGCACAGGGGGCCGGGGAGACCCAGTACTTC. Translated, it gives CASRAQGAGETQYF. The chain carries TRBV7-2 and TRBJ2-5, with 9 bases identical to TRBD1. Germline assignment: CDR1 SGHTA and CDR2 FQGNSA. The CDR3 is 14 residues long. V shed 6 bases and J 5 bases; nucleotides not matched to a gene: 7. Supplemented by reference TRBV7-2 and TRBJ2-5, the full variable domain reads GAGVSQSPSNKVTEKGKDVELRCDPISGHTALYWYRQSLGQGLEFLIYFQGNSAPDKSGLPSDRFSAERTGGSVSTLTIQRTQQEDSAVYLCASRAQGAGETQYFGPGTRLLVL.

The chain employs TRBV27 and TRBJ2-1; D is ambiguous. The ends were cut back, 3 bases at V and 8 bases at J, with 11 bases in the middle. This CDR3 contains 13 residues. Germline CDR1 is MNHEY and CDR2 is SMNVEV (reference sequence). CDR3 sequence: CASSLGPYYEQFF. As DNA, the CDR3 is TGTGCCAGCAGTTTGGGCCCTTACTATGAGCAGTTCTTC.

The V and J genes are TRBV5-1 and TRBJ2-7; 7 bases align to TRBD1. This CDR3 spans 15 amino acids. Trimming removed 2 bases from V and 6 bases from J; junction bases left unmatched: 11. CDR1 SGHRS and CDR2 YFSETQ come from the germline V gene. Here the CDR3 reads CASSLLQGDFSEQYF. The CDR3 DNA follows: TGCGCCAGCAGCTTATTGCAGGGGGATTTTTCCGAGCAGTACTTC.

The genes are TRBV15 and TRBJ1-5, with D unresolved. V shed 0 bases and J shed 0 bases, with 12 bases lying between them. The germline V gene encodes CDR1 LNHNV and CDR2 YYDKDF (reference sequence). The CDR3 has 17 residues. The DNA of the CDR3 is TGTGCCACCAGCAGAGATATGGGCAGCGCTAGCAATCAGCCCCAGCATTTT. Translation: CATSRDMGSASNQPQHF.

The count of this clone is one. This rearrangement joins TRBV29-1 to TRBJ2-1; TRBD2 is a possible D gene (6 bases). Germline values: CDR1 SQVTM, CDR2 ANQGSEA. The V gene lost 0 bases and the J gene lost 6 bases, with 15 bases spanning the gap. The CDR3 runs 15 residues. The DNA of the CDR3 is TGCAGCGTTGAAGAAGGTAATCGGAGGGTCAATGAGCAGTTCTTC. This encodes CSVEEGNRRVNEQFF.

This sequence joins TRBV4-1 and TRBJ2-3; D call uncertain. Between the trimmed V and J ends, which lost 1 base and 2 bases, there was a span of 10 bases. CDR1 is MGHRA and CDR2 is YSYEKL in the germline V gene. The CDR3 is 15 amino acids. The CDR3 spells CASSQVPADTDTQYF. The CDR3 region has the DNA TGCGCCAGCAGCCAAGTACCGGCAGACACAGATACGCAGTATTTT.